These T cell receptor beta chains were read from a single sample in a study of blood T cell repertoires in COVID-19. Sequencing used immunoSEQ multiplex PCR; TCRdb keeps in-frame clones, though not all of them. The sample has hundreds of thousands of clones, approximately 85% seen once. The sample taken for sequencing was peripheral blood. The origin of the receptors is a woman older than 75 with COVID-19, enrolled during active disease. Each CDR3 is given with its conserved first and last residue. Fields, in order: clone size, V gene, D gene, J gene, CDR3 DNA, CDR3 protein. A D gene is named only where the DNA matches it firmly. Rows give clone size only sometimes, using once, few, many, or a class for an expanded clone.

-,TRBV19,-,TRBJ1-2,TGTGCCAGTAACGGGGGAATGAAGACAGACGGCTACACCTTC,CASNGGMKTDGYTF
-,TRBV5-4,TRBD1,TRBJ2-7,TGTGCCAGCCAAACGGGACAGGGTTACTACGAGCAGTACTTC,CASQTGQGYYEQYF
-,TRBV21-1,-,TRBJ2-6,TGTGCCAGCAGCCTCGAGGGTATTAGCGGGGGGGAAGCTCTTTACTCTGGGGCCAACGTCCTGACTTTC,CASSLEGISGGEALYSGANVLTF
-,TRBV19,-,TRBJ1-3,TGTGCCAGTAGTAGTTTGGGGGCCGCGGAGAACACCATATATTTT,CASSSLGAAENTIYF
-,TRBV6-2/TRBV6-3,-,TRBJ2-2,TGTGCCAGCAGTTACTCCCCCAGGGGAGGGAAGAACACCGGGGAGCTGTTTTTT,CASSYSPRGGKNTGELFF
-,TRBV2,TRBD2,TRBJ2-3,TGTGCCAGCAGTATTAGCGGGGAGGGGGATACGCAGTATTTT,CASSISGEGDTQYF
few,TRBV9,-,TRBJ2-2,TGTGCCAGCAGCGTAGAGCCAGGGGCTGCCGGGGAGCTGTTTTTT,CASSVEPGAAGELFF
-,TRBV6-5,-,TRBJ2-7,TGTGCCAGCATCAAGGGGCCCGTAAACGAGCAGTACTTC,CASIKGPVNEQYF
-,TRBV7-3,-,TRBJ1-1,TGTGCCAGCAGCTTCGGGGGGAACACTGAAGCTTTCTTT,CASSFGGNTEAFF
-,TRBV7-9,TRBD1,TRBJ2-1,TGTGCCAGCAGCCACCGGGACAGGGTCGGTGAGCAGTTCTTC,CASSHRDRVGEQFF
-,TRBV19,-,TRBJ1-1,TGTGCCAGTAGTATAGACTCGACAGGCGACACTGAAGCTTTCTTT,CASSIDSTGDTEAFF
-,TRBV15,-,TRBJ1-4,TGTGCCACCAGCAGGACAGCAACTAATGAAAAACTGTTTTTT,CATSRTATNEKLFF
-,TRBV28,TRBD1,TRBJ1-2,TGTGCCAGCAGGACGCCGACAGGGGATGGCTATGGCTACACCTTC,CASRTPTGDGYGYTF
-,TRBV28,-,TRBJ1-4,TGTGCCAGCAGCGTAGAGGCGGGGGGGCGTCGAGCTAATGAAAAACTGTTTTTT,CASSVEAGGRRANEKLFF
-,TRBV6-1,-,TRBJ2-3,TGTGCCAGCAGTGACGGCAGAAGCGGGAGCACAGATACGCAGTATTTT,CASSDGRSGSTDTQYF
-,TRBV28,TRBD1,TRBJ1-2,TGTGCCAGCAGGGACAGGGTCGGTGGCTACACCTTC,CASRDRVGGYTF
-,TRBV2,TRBD1,TRBJ1-5,TGTGCCAGCAGTGGACAGGGAGAAAGGCAGCCCCAGCATTTT,CASSGQGERQPQHF
-,TRBV28,-,TRBJ2-3,TGTGCCAGCAGGGAGGGATCCCCGGATACGCAGTATTTT,CASREGSPDTQYF
once,TRBV19,-,TRBJ2-3,TGTGCCAGTAGTTCACTGGATACGCAGTATTTT,CASSSLDTQYF
-,TRBV5-1,-,TRBJ1-1,TGCGCCAGCAGCTTTGGACAGAACACTGAAGCTTTCTTT,CASSFGQNTEAFF
-,TRBV10-2,TRBD1,TRBJ2-2,TGCGCCAGCAGACCAGGGGGAAGCACCGGGGAGCTGTTTTTT,CASRPGGSTGELFF
-,TRBV7-2,TRBD2,TRBJ2-5,TGTGCCAGCAGCCCCAGCGGGGGGCCTGGTGAGACCCAGTACTTC,CASSPSGGPGETQYF
-,TRBV19,TRBD1,TRBJ1-2,TGTGCCAGTACCCCGGGACAGGGGAACTATGGCTACACCTTC,CASTPGQGNYGYTF
-,TRBV6-5,TRBD2,TRBJ2-5,TGTGCCAGCAGTCCAAGGACTAGTTGGGAGACCCAGTACTTC,CASSPRTSWETQYF
-,TRBV28,-,TRBJ1-5,TGTGCCAGCACCGCCGGGGATAATAGCAATCAGCCCCAGCATTTT,CASTAGDNSNQPQHF
-,TRBV19,TRBD1,TRBJ2-5,TGTGCCAGTAGTCGTAGGACAGGGGGACAAGAGACCCAGTACTTC,CASSRRTGGQETQYF
-,TRBV3-1/TRBV3-2,TRBD2,TRBJ2-5,TGTGCCAGCAGCCTCCAGCGGGGTATTCGAGAGACCCAGTACTTC,CASSLQRGIRETQYF